Presented here are 14 T cell receptor beta chains from one specimen sequenced in a study of blood T cell repertoires in COVID-19. Clones were read by immunoSEQ multiplex PCR, and TCRdb kept only the in-frame ones, dropping some. The data contain about 120,000 clones, under 80% of them singletons. Material: peripheral blood. These receptor sequences come from a man in his sixties or seventies with acute or convalescent COVID-19.

The CDR3 here is CASSYGSPGVSYEQYF. In DNA form, the CDR3 reads TGTGCCAGCAGTTACGGATCGCCGGGGGTCTCCTACGAGCAGTACTTC. The chain is built from TRBV6-2 or TRBV6-3 and TRBJ2-7; TRBD2 is a possible D gene (6 bases). Per germline, CDR1 MNHEY and CDR2 SVGEGT. V lost 2 bases and J lost 0, with 14 bases in between. The CDR3 contains 16 residues.

The V call is TRBV5-1, the J call TRBJ2-7; D remains ambiguous. CDR3 length equals 15 residues. V was shortened by 0 bases and J by 0 bases, with 10 bases between the two germline ends. Germline loops: CDR1 SGHRS, CDR2 YFSETQ. CDR3 sequence (DNA): TGCGCCAGCAGCTTGGGCGGTTACAACTCCTACGAGCAGTACTTC. Its translation: CASSLGGYNSYEQYF. The whole variable domain, filled in from reference TRBV5-1 and TRBJ2-7, reads KAGVTQTPRYLIKTRGQQVTLSCSPISGHRSVSWYQQTPGQGLQFLFEYFSETQRNKGNFPGRFSGRQFSNSRSEMNVSTLELGDSALYLCASSLGGYNSYEQYFGPGTRLTVT.

The chain couples TRBV7-8 to TRBJ2-5; a possible D gene is TRBD2 (6 bases). Germline V gene sequence: CDR1 SGHVS, CDR2 FQNEAQ. The CDR3 extends over 16 amino acids. The V gene lost 2 bases and the J gene lost 0 bases, with 13 bases spanning the gap. The CDR3 loop reads CASSLRLGPYQETQYF. In DNA, the CDR3 is TGTGCCAGCAGCTTAAGACTAGGTCCGTACCAAGAGACCCAGTACTTC.

The chain is built from TRBV30 and TRBJ2-5, with D unclear. Deletions cut 4 bases from V and 5 bases from J, with 17 bases between. This CDR3 is built from 14 residues. In germline, CDR1 is GTSNPN, CDR2 SVGIG (reference sequence). The CDR3 DNA reads as TGTGCCTGGACCTCATCCCCCGTCGGGGAGACCCAGTACTTC. Its translation is CAWTSSPVGETQYF.

The CDR3 loop reads CASSPTGSLGNQPQHF. CDR3 nucleotides: TGTGCCAGTAGCCCGACAGGGTCCCTAGGCAATCAGCCCCAGCATTTT. The chain combines TRBV19 with TRBJ1-5, with TRBD1 identical over 7 bases. V shed 6 bases and J 2 bases; nucleotides not matched to a gene: 10. Germline values: CDR1 LNHDA, CDR2 SQIVND (reference sequence). The CDR3 totals 16 residues.

Only a few counts were recorded for this clone. This chain joins TRBV6-2 or TRBV6-3 and TRBJ1-6, with D unresolved. There are 16 residues in the CDR3. Deletions cut 2 bases from V and 6 bases from J, with 14 bases between. CDR1 and CDR2 (germline): MNHEY, SVGEGT. Here the CDR3 reads CASSYAAGALNSPLHF. The CDR3 bases are TGTGCCAGCAGTTACGCAGCAGGCGCCCTTAATTCACCCCTCCACTTT.

This clone has a single count. The rearrangement links TRBV10-3 to TRBJ1-6; 9 positions match TRBD1. Looked up from germline, CDR1 is ENHRY and CDR2 is SYGVKD. V trimming: 6 bases; J trimming: 0 bases; junction bases outside the gene matches: 9. The CDR3 length is 18 residues. CDR3 bases: TGTGCCATCAGCGCCGGGACAGGGACCCACTCCTATAATTCACCCCTCCACTTT. It encodes CAISAGTGTHSYNSPLHF.

The gene calls are TRBV7-2 and TRBJ2-3; D remains unclear. The germline CDR1 and CDR2 sequences are SGHTA and FQGNSA. The CDR3 has 14 amino acids. Trimming cost V 5 bases and J 1 base, with 10 bases left between them. DNA of the CDR3: TGTGCCAGCAGCAAGGAGTGGGGCACAGATACGCAGTATTTT. It codes for CASSKEWGTDTQYF.

This clone was seen once. At the DNA level, this CDR3 is encoded by other sequences in the same sample as well. The genes are TRBV5-1 and TRBJ2-6; D is perhaps TRBD1 (5 bases). CDR3 length: 15 amino acids. Germline CDR1 SGHRS, CDR2 YFSETQ. V lost 2 bases and J lost 2, with 8 bases in between. The CDR3 reads CASSFQGAGANVLTF. The CDR3 DNA sequence: TGCGCCAGCAGCTTCCAGGGTGCTGGGGCCAACGTCCTGACTTTC.

The chain joins TRBV7-2 to TRBJ2-2, with a possible D match to TRBD2 (6 bases). Germline CDR1 SGHTA, CDR2 FQGNSA. This CDR3 is built from 13 residues. V was trimmed by 5 bases and J by 7 bases, leaving 11 bases between them. CDR3 DNA sequence: TGTGCCAGCAGCCCAGGGCGGGGCGGGGAGCTGTTTTTT. It specifies CASSPGRGGELFF.

Here the CDR3 DNA reads TGTGCCAGCAGTCTAGCGGGGACAGATACGCAGTATTTT. Protein: CASSLAGTDTQYF. The chain combines TRBV2 with TRBJ2-3; 9 nucleotides agree with TRBD2. The CDR3 is 13 residues long. J lost 3 bases, V lost 5 bases, and 0 bases had no gene match. Looked up from germline, CDR1 is SNHLY and CDR2 is FYNNEI.

This sequence joins TRBV3-1 (or the pseudogene TRBV3-2) and TRBJ2-2, with 13 bases fitting TRBD2. This CDR3 has 17 residues. The germline V gene encodes CDR1 LGHDT and CDR2 YNNKEL (reference sequence). V was clipped by 5 bases and J by 6 bases; unmatched bases: 9. This chain's CDR3 is CASSIRLAGGVSGELFF. The CDR3 nucleotides are TGTGCCAGCAGCATTAGACTAGCGGGGGGCGTCTCCGGGGAGCTGTTTTTT.

The rearrangement uses TRBV7-3 and TRBJ2-2, with 7 bases identical to TRBD1. The CDR3 is 15 residues long. Germline V gene sequence: CDR1 SGHTA, CDR2 FQGTGA. J gave up 4 bases and V 5 bases, and 7 bases lay outside the gene matches. The CDR3 DNA is TGTGCCAGCAGCCCCGGGACAGCAATCACCGGGGAGCTGTTTTTT. Protein product: CASSPGTAITGELFF. Supplemented by reference TRBV7-3 and TRBJ2-2, the full variable domain reads GAGVSQTPSNKVTEKGKYVELRCDPISGHTALYWYRQSLGQGPEFLIYFQGTGAADDSGLPNDRFFAVRPEGSVSTLKIQRTERGDSAVYLCASSPGTAITGELFFGEGSRLTVL.

This chain links TRBV7-3 with TRBJ2-5; no reliable D call. The ends were cut back, 4 bases at V and 5 bases at J, with 5 bases in the middle. CDR1 and CDR2 (germline): SGHTA, FQGTGA. The CDR3 sequence is 11 residues long. Here the CDR3 reads CASSYRETQYF. As DNA, the CDR3 is TGTGCCAGCAGCTATCGGGAGACCCAGTACTTC.